This TCR beta chain was found in a study of blood T cells in healthy people across ages. The CDR3 is 11 residues long. Germline CDR1 is DFQATT and CDR2 is SNEGSKA (reference sequence). Deletions cut 1 base from V and 7 bases from J, with 8 bases between. PCR was performed a second time for roughly 7 to 12 cycles using a sample-barcoded 5' primer and a J-beta primer mix. TCRdb independently ran MiXCR on the 5' RACE reads; one entry per CDR3 protein. The table lists about 650,000 distinct CDR3 sequences, roughly half of them singletons. This clonotype was seen repeatedly, ten times or more. This TCR derives from a woman older than 75 in good health. The gene calls are TRBV20-1 and TRBJ2-7, with no clear D. Sequencing was done on a sample of blood. CDR3: CSARGSNEQYF. In nucleotides, the CDR3 is TGCAGTGCTAGAGGATCTAATGAGCAGTACTTC.